The 13 T cell receptor beta chains given below trace back to one sample, sequenced in a study of cytomegalovirus exposure and HLA in healthy donors. The PCR used 60 Vbeta and 13 Jbeta primers. Here immunoSEQ multiplex PCR was the method, and the copy in TCRdb shows in-frame clones only, minus some. The sample lists about 110,000 clones, roughly 80% occurring once. Sample: PBMCs. These receptors all stem from a man aged 55 to 70 in good health and CMV-seronegative.

The V call is TRBV5-1, the J call TRBJ2-3; 13 bases match TRBD2. The CDR3 extends over 17 amino acids. With 0 bases clipped from V and 7 bases from J, the junction kept 8 bases outside the gene matches. Germline loops: CDR1 SGHRS, CDR2 YFSETQ. The CDR3 DNA sequence: TGCGCCAGCAGCTTGGCCGCCGGGACTAGCGGGGCCTATACGCAGTATTTT. It specifies CASSLAAGTSGAYTQYF.

This chain links TRBV5-1 with TRBJ1-6; 9 bases are shared with TRBD1. With 4 bases clipped from V and 9 bases from J, the junction kept 11 bases outside the gene matches. The germline CDR1 and CDR2 sequences are SGHRS and YFSETQ. The CDR3 extends over 16 amino acids. This CDR3 is CASSEPGTGTGSPLHF. DNA for the CDR3: TGCGCCAGCAGCGAACCCGGGACAGGGACGGGTTCACCCCTCCACTTT.

V and J are TRBV28 and TRBJ1-2; 9 bases line up with TRBD1. With V trimmed by 7 bases and J by 8 bases, 11 bases remained unmatched. Germline CDR1 is MDHEN and CDR2 is SYDVKM. CDR3 length equals 14 residues. The CDR3 nucleotides read TGTGCCAGCACCTTTCCGGGACAGGGAGGCGGCTACACCTTC. Encoded protein: CASTFPGQGGGYTF.

The genes are TRBV6-5 and TRBJ1-2, with a possible D match to TRBD1 (5 bases). Trimming took off 6 bases at V and 4 bases at J, with 12 bases between the two ends. Germline lookup yields CDR1 MNHEY and CDR2 SVGAGI. The CDR3 totals 13 residues. In DNA, the CDR3 is TGTGCCAGCAGCTTGACAGTATTCTATGGCTACACCTTC. It is translated as CASSLTVFYGYTF.

The count of this clone is one. V usage is TRBV15 and J usage is TRBJ1-1; D unresolved. The germline V gene encodes CDR1 LNHNV and CDR2 YYDKDF (reference sequence). The CDR3 is 15 residues long. The V gene lost 0 bases and the J gene lost 3 bases, with 11 bases spanning the gap. CDR3 protein: CATSRDEGGYTEAFF. The CDR3 nucleotides are TGTGCCACCAGCAGAGATGAGGGAGGTTACACTGAAGCTTTCTTT.

The genes are TRBV6-1 and TRBJ2-7, with 8 bases lining up with TRBD1. The trim removed 7 bases at V and 4 bases at J, leaving 12 bases unmatched. In germline, CDR1 is MNHNS, CDR2 SASEGT. There are 15 residues in the CDR3. The CDR3 spells CASTPRTGITYEQYV. The CDR3 DNA follows: TGTGCCAGCACCCCCAGGACAGGGATAACATACGAGCAGTACGTC.

The chain recombines TRBV7-2 with TRBJ2-5; TRBD1 matches 11 bases. Germline lookup yields CDR1 SGHTA and CDR2 FQGNSA. Germline trimming cut 8 bases from V and 5 bases from J; bases unmatched to any gene: 4. The CDR3 is made up of 13 amino acids. The CDR3: CASAGTGGETQYF. As DNA, the CDR3 is TGTGCCAGCGCCGGGACAGGGGGGGAGACCCAGTACTTC.

The chain combines TRBV6-5 with TRBJ2-2; 7 bases are a match to TRBD1. V was clipped by 5 bases and J by 1 base; unmatched bases: 1. Per the germline V gene, CDR1 is MNHEY and CDR2 is SVGAGI. This CDR3 has 14 residues. CDR3 amino acids: CASSGDRNTGELFF. The CDR3 bases are TGTGCCAGCAGTGGGGACAGGAACACCGGGGAGCTGTTTTTT.

This clone was detected a few times. V gene TRBV10-3 combines with J gene TRBJ1-1; 7 bases fit TRBD1. Germline CDR1 reads ENHRY; CDR2 reads SYGVKD. The length of the CDR3 is 15 residues. Losses at the gene ends were 2 bases for V and 5 bases for J; bases not matched to a gene: 8. The CDR3 reads CAISERGGAGTEAFF. The CDR3 coding sequence is TGTGCCATCAGTGAGCGAGGGGGCGCGGGGACTGAAGCTTTCTTT.

V is TRBV28 and J is TRBJ1-2, with D unresolved. CDR3 length: 14 residues. Germline CDR1 and CDR2: MDHEN and SYDVKM. The germline V and J ends were trimmed by 7 bases and 4 bases, with 16 bases remaining between them. The CDR3 region is CASTPGSLGYGYTF. CDR3 sequence (DNA): TGTGCCAGCACCCCCGGGTCTCTTGGCTATGGCTACACCTTC.

The gene calls are TRBV7-2 and TRBJ1-4; 7 positions agree with TRBD1. The junction had 10 bases not matched to a gene; V was cut back by 5 bases and J by 7 bases. The CDR3 consists of 15 residues. The V gene's germline CDR1 is SGHTA and CDR2 FQGNSA. CDR3 in DNA: TGTGCCAGCAGCCCGACGCCCCGACAGGGTGAAAAACTGTTTTTT. Translating it yields CASSPTPRQGEKLFF. Full variable domain (remainder filled in from reference TRBV7-2 and TRBJ1-4): GAGVSQSPSNKVTEKGKDVELRCDPISGHTALYWYRQSLGQGLEFLIYFQGNSAPDKSGLPSDRFSAERTGGSVSTLTIQRTQQEDSAVYLCASSPTPRQGEKLFFGSGTQLSVL.

This chain connects TRBV5-1 to TRBJ2-6; perhaps TRBD2 as D (5 bases). The CDR3 has 16 amino acids. CDR1 and CDR2 from the germline V gene are SGHRS and YFSETQ. With 2 bases removed from V and 1 base from J, the gap between germline ends came to 10 bases. The CDR3 DNA reads TGCGCCAGCAGCTTCGTCCCGGGGTCTGGGGCCAACGTCCTGACTTTC. Its translation is CASSFVPGSGANVLTF.

The chain's CDR3 is CASRAGTGLSTNEKLFF. CDR3 in DNA: TGTGCCAGCAGAGCCGGGACAGGCCTCTCGACTAATGAAAAACTGTTTTTT. The chain couples TRBV2 to TRBJ1-4; 8 nucleotides line up with TRBD1. The V and J ends lost 6 bases and 2 bases, in that order; junction bases with no gene match: 11. This CDR3 region has 17 residues. CDR1 and CDR2 (germline): SNHLY, FYNNEI.